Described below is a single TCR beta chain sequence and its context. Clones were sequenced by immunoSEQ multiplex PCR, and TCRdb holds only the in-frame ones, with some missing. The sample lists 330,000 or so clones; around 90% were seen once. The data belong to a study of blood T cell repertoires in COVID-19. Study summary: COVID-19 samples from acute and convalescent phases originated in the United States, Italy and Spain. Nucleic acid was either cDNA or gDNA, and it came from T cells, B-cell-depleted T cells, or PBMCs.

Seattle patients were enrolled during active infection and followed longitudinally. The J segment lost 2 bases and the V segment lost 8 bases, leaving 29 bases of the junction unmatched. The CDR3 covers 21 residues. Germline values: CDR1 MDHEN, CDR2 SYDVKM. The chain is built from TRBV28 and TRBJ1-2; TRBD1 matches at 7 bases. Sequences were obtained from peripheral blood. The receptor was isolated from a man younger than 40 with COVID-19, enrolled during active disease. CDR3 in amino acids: CASYSATHLWGQPTFNYGYTF. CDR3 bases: TGTGCCAGCTACAGCGCTACTCATCTTTGGGGACAGCCGACTTTCAACTATGGCTACACCTTC.